A single sample is the source of the 7 T cell receptor beta chains below, sequenced in a study of blood T cell repertoires in COVID-19. TCRdb's copy holds only in-frame clones and misses some; the assay was immunoSEQ multiplex PCR. The data show around 180,000 clones, 83% seen once. The source material was peripheral blood. These receptors came from a human donor in a cohort sampled during active COVID-19.

The chain recombines TRBV5-1 with TRBJ1-1; D remains ambiguous. Trimming took 6 bases from V and 8 from J, leaving 17 bases between them. Germline loops: CDR1 SGHRS, CDR2 YFSETQ. The CDR3 length is 13 residues. The DNA of the CDR3 is TGCGCCAGCAATGAGAAGGCGAACAGCGAAGCTTTCTTT. It specifies CASNEKANSEAFF.

The chain has TRBV18 and TRBJ1-1, with D tentatively TRBD1 (5 bases). V lost 4 bases, J lost 5 bases, and 11 bases lay in between. The CDR3 consists of 13 residues. From germline, CDR1 is KGHSH and CDR2 LQKENI. This CDR3 is CASSREEGTEAFF. The CDR3 coding sequence is TGTGCCAGCTCACGTGAGGAGGGGACTGAAGCTTTCTTT.

The chain is built from TRBV6-5 and TRBJ2-7; perhaps TRBD1 as D (6 bases). V lost 5 bases and J lost 3, with 14 bases in between. The CDR3 contains 14 residues. CDR1 is MNHEY, CDR2 SVGAGI, per germline. CDR3 DNA: TGTGCCAGCAGTCCGACAGGTACCCACTACGAGCAGTACTTC. It codes for CASSPTGTHYEQYF.

The genes are TRBV19 and TRBJ1-3, with TRBD1 matching over 10 bases. V was pared by 4 bases and J by 0 bases, with 6 bases of the junction left unmatched. The CDR3 is 17 residues long. Germline V lookup: CDR1 LNHDA, CDR2 SQIVND (reference sequence). CDR3 residues: CASSTRTGGSSGNTIYF. The CDR3 nucleotides read TGTGCCAGTAGTACGCGGACAGGGGGAAGCTCTGGAAACACCATATATTTT.

The chain employs TRBV28 and TRBJ1-5; perhaps TRBD1 as D (5 bases). Between the trimmed V and J ends, which lost 11 bases and 0 bases, there was a span of 20 bases. The CDR3 length is 16 residues. Germline CDR1 and CDR2: MDHEN and SYDVKM. The CDR3 sequence is CAGLRQTSLSNQPQHF. CDR3 bases: TGTGCCGGCCTCCGACAGACGTCACTTAGCAATCAGCCCCAGCATTTT.

The genes are TRBV11-3 and TRBJ2-2; D perhaps matches TRBD2 (5 bases). V was shortened by 1 base and J by 4 bases, with 10 bases between the two germline ends. CDR3 length equals 15 residues. Germline CDR1 reads SGHNT; CDR2 reads YENEEA. The CDR3 DNA is TGTGCCAGCAGCTTAGCCGGGGAGAGCACCGGGGAGCTGTTTTTT. As protein: CASSLAGESTGELFF.

Comment on this clone: In the same sample, other DNA sequences code for this CDR3. This chain links TRBV5-1 with TRBJ1-1; a weak D match, TRBD1 (5 bases). Per germline, CDR1 SGHRS and CDR2 YFSETQ. V gave up 0 bases and J gave up 2 bases, with 11 bases separating them. This CDR3 is 15 amino acids long. In nucleotides, the CDR3 is TGCGCCAGCAGCTTGGAGGGGCAGGTCAACACTGAAGCTTTCTTT. Its protein is CASSLEGQVNTEAFF.